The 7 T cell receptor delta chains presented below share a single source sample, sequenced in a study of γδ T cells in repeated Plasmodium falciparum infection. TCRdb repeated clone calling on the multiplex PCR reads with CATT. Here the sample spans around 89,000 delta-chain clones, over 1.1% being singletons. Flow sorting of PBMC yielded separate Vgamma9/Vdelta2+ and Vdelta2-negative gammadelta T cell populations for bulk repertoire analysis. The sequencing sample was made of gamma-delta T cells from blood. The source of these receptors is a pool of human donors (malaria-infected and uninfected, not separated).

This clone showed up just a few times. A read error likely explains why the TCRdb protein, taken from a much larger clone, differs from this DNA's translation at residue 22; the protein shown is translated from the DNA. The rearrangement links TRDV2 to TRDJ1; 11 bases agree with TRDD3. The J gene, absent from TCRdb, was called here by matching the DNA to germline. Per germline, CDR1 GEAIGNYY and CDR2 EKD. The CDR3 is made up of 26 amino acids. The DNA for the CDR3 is TGTGCCTGTGACACCGTAAGGCCTCCTACTGGGCTTGGGGGATACGCGGTGGGTCAGTACACCAATAAACTCATCTTT. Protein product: CACDTVRPPTGLGGYAVGQYTNKLIF.

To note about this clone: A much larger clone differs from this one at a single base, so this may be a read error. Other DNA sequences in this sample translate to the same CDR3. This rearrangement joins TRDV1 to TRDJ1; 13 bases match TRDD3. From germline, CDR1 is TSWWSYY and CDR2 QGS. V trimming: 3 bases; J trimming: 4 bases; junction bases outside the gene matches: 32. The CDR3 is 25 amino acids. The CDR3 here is CALGERRWSSRYWGIRVEGRDKLIF. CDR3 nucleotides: TGTGCTCTTGGGGAGCGAAGGTGGTCCTCACGTTACTGGGGGATACGCGTAGAGGGCCGCGATAAACTCATCTTT.

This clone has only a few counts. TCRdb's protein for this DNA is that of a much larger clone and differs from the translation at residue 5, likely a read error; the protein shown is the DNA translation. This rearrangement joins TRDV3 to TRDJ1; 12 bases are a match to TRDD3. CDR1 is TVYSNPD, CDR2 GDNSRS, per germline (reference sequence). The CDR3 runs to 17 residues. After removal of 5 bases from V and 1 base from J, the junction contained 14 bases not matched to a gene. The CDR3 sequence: CAPARYWGIQPTDKLIF. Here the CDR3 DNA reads TGTGCCCCAGCACGGTACTGGGGGATACAGCCCACCGATAAACTCATCTTT.

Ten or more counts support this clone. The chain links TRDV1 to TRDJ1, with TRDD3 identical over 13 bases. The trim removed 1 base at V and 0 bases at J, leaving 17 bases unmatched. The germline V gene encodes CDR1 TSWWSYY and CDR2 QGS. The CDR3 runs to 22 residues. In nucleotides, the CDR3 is TGTGCTCTTGGGGAACCCAAATTACTACTGGGGGATACGCCTTCATACACCGATAAACTCATCTTT. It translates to CALGEPKLLLGDTPSYTDKLIF.

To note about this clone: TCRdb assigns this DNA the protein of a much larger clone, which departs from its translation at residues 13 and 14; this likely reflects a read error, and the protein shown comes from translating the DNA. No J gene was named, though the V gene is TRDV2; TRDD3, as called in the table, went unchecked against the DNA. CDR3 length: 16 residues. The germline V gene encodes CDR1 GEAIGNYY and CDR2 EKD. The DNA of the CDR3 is TGTGCCTGTGACACCCCTGGGGAAGCTTTGACAGCACGACCCTTCTTT. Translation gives CACDTPGEALTARPFF.

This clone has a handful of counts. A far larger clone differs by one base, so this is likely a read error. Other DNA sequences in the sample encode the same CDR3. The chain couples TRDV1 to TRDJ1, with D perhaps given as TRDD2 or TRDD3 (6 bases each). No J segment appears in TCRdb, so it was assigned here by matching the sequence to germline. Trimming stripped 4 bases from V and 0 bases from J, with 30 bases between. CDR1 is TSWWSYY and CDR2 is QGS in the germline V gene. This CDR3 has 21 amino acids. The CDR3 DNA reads TGTGCTCTTGGGGGGCACAGAGGTCCTACACCCTGGGGAGAGTACACCGATAAACTCATCTTT. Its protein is CALGGHRGPTPWGEYTDKLIF.

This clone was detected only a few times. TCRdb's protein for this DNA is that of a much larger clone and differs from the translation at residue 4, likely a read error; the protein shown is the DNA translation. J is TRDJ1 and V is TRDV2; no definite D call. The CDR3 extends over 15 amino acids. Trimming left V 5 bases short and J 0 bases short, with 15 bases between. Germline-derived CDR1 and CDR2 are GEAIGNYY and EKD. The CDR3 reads CACGPVPIHTDKLIF. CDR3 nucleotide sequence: TGTGCCTGTGGCCCGGTTCCCATCCACACCGATAAACTCATCTTT.